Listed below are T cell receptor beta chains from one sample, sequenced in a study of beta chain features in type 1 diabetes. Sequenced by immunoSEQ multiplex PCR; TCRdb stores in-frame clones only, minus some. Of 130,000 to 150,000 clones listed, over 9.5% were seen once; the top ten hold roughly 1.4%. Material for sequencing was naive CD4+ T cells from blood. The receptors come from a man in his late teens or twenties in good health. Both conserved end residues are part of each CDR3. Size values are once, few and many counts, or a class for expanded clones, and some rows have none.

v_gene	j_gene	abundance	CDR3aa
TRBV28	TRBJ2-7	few	CASSLYRGLNEQYF
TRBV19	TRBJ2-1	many	CASKPPGAGEHNEQFF
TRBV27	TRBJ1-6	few	CASSLSQASNSPLHF
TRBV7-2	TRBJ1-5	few	CASSLWAASNQPQHF
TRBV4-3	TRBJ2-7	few	CASRRDRGISYEQYF
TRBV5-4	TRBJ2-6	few	CASSAGQGAAGANVLTF
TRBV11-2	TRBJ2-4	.	CASRTGGGGLTKNIQYF
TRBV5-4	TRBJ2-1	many	CASSPQGIYNEQFF
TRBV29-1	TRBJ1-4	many	CSVVGTGDEKLFF
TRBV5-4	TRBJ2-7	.	CASSLLSGGRYEQYF
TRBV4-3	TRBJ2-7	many	CASSQESWPGAYEQYF
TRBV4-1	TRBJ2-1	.	CASSQDTPGTSGGFDNEQFF
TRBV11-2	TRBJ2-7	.	CASSYQYEQYF
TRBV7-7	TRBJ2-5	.	CASSLSTGYPGETQYF
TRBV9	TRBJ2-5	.	CASSVSASGGMYQETQYF
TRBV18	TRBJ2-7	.	CASSPPNQGNYEQYF
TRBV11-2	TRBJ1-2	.	CASALDRGGNGYTF
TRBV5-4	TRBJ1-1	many	CASSIEPSAAFF
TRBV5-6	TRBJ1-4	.	CASSYRVAKNEKLFF
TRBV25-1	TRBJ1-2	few	CASSEPGTLKEANYGYTF
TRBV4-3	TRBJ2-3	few	CASSQKQGPSTDTQYF
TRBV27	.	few	CASRVLGQGWNEQYF
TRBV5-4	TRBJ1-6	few	CASSTGTYNSPLHF
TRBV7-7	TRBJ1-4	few	CASSPTGRGEKLFF
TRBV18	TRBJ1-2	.	CASSPRRGQDPGYTF
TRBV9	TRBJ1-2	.	CASSAQGNYGYTF
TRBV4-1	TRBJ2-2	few	CASSRDRTGDRTGELFF
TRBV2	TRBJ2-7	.	CASSEFGGEQYF
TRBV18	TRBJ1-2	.	CASSPRGASDYGYTF
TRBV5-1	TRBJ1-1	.	CASSLWGSMNTEAFF
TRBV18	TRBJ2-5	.	CASSPFTQAIQETQYF